This TCR beta chain was sequenced in a study of blood T cell repertoires in COVID-19. Study information: Samples came from the United States, Italy and Spain, spanning acute and convalescent COVID-19.

J lost 4 bases, V lost 6 bases, and 10 bases had no gene match. The CDR3 covers 15 residues. Germline CDR1 and CDR2: LNHDA and SQIVND (reference sequence). Authors' processing steps: The authors estimated nucleated cell counts from reference gene primer amplification. Sequenced by immunoSEQ multiplex PCR; TCRdb stores in-frame clones only, minus some. V and J calls and clone size follow that table, whereas D and trimming were derived from the DNA. Of hundreds of thousands of clones in the sample, about 85% were seen once. This clonotype was obtained from a woman over 75 with active or convalescent COVID-19. Input material: peripheral blood. The chain combines TRBV19 with TRBJ2-3, with 7 bases matching TRBD1. The CDR3 nucleotides read TGTGCCAGTAGCAAAACAGGGGTGGATGCAGATACGCAGTATTTT. Translating it yields CASSKTGVDADTQYF.